Each of the 17 T cell receptor beta chains below was sequenced from the same sample in a study of identical twins. Each CDR3 protein is one row after TCRdb ran MiXCR on the 5' RACE reads. Counted here are approximately 890,000 distinct CDR3 sequences, 10% to 15% occurring once; the ten biggest clones make up roughly 1.5%. A further study also used this sample, focusing on yellow fever vaccine responses in identical twins.

Sequenced material: PBMCs. These receptors all stem from a woman aged 18-30 years in good health.

Notes on this clonotype: One junction end disagrees with the germline gene, perhaps due to a read error. The rearrangement links TRBV28 to TRBJ2-1; maybe TRBD2 (6 bases). CDR1 and CDR2 from the germline V gene are MDHEN and SYDVKM. The CDR3 consists of 13 residues. The CDR3 bases are TGTGCCAGCAGTTTGCGTCGGGACTCCGCCCCGGTCTTC. Protein product: CASSLRRDSAPVF.

A few counts support this clonotype. The rearrangement uses TRBV4-1 and TRBJ2-3; D may be TRBD2 (6 bases). V lost 1 base to trimming and J lost 9 bases, with 17 bases between them. The CDR3 sequence is 15 residues long. CDR1 MGHRA and CDR2 YSYEKL come from the germline V gene. The CDR3 region is CASSQGYPEGLTQYF. For the CDR3, the DNA is TGCGCCAGCAGCCAAGGGTACCCGGAGGGCCTGACGCAGTATTTT.

The rearrangement uses TRBV20-1 and TRBJ1-5; perhaps TRBD1 as D (6 bases). The germline V gene encodes CDR1 DFQATT and CDR2 SNEGSKA (reference sequence). The CDR3 extends over 15 amino acids. The V end lost 4 bases, the J end lost 1 base, and 14 bases lay between the germline ends. The CDR3 here is CSATPNGQSNQPQHF. In DNA, the CDR3 is TGCAGTGCTACCCCCAATGGACAGAGCAATCAGCCCCAGCATTTT.

The sample holds a few counts of this clonotype. This chain links TRBV29-1 with TRBJ2-7; D perhaps matches TRBD2 (6 bases). CDR1 is SQVTM, CDR2 ANQGSEA, per germline. Trimming shortened V by 3 bases and J by 2 bases, and 11 bases separated the two germline ends. CDR3 length equals 13 residues. The CDR3 region has the DNA TGCAGCGTTGAGAAGGAGGGCCCCTACGAGCAGTACTTC. Protein sequence: CSVEKEGPYEQYF.

The chain carries TRBV24-1 and TRBJ2-1; 8 bases align to TRBD2. V was pared by 3 bases and J by 2 bases, with 5 bases of the junction left unmatched. Germline V gene sequence: CDR1 KGHDR, CDR2 SFDVKD. The CDR3 consists of 16 residues. The CDR3: CATSDRLASTYNEQFF. The CDR3 DNA sequence: TGTGCCACCAGTGATCGACTAGCGAGCACCTACAATGAGCAGTTCTTC.

A remark on this clonotype: At one boundary the junction diverges from the germline segment, which might be a read error. The CDR3 region is CAGSLGTSGYNEQFF. The CDR3 region has the DNA TGCGCCGGCAGCTTGGGGACTAGCGGCTACAATGAGCAGTTCTTC. The V gene is TRBV5-1, the J gene TRBJ2-1; 11 bases agree with TRBD2. The CDR3 runs to 15 residues. The germline gives CDR1 SGHRS, CDR2 YFSETQ.

This clonotype was observed at least ten times. This rearrangement joins TRBV20-1 to TRBJ2-1; 11 nucleotides agree with TRBD1. The CDR3 is 15 amino acids. Germline CDR1 DFQATT, CDR2 SNEGSKA (reference sequence). The V segment lost 0 bases and the J segment 9 bases; nucleotides outside the gene matches: 7. As DNA, the CDR3 is TGCAGTGCTAGAGATAACGGACAGGGGGCGGGTGAGCAGTTCTTC. Translating gives CSARDNGQGAGEQFF.

The chain employs TRBV20-1 and TRBJ1-5, with a weak D call TRBD1 (5 bases). CDR3 size: 15 residues. V was clipped by 0 bases and J by 7 bases, with 16 bases between them. From germline, CDR1 is DFQATT and CDR2 SNEGSKA (reference sequence). Here the CDR3 reads CSARDRLQGRQPQHF. CDR3 in DNA: TGCAGTGCTAGAGATAGGCTGCAGGGTAGGCAGCCCCAGCATTTT.

This clonotype was detected many times. The gene calls are TRBV12-3 or TRBV12-4 and TRBJ2-2; 7 bases are a match to TRBD2. This CDR3 region has 15 residues. Trimming cost V 6 bases and J 2 bases; bases outside gene matches: 6. CDR3 sequence (DNA): TGTGCCAGCAGGACCGGGACTATTAACACCGGGGAGCTGTTTTTT. This codes for CASRTGTINTGELFF.

The chain combines TRBV10-3 with TRBJ1-2, with 7 bases that match TRBD1. Trimming cost V 2 bases and J 5 bases; bases outside gene matches: 8. There are 15 residues in the CDR3. Germline V lookup: CDR1 ENHRY, CDR2 SYGVKD. CDR3 DNA sequence: TGTGCCATCAGTGAGACGGAGGGGGCGTCGTATGGCTACACCTTC. It specifies CAISETEGASYGYTF.

This clonotype came up a few times. CDR3 sequence reads: CASSPTSGQPTDTQYF. Here the CDR3 DNA reads TGCGCCAGCAGCCCGACTAGCGGCCAACCCACAGATACGCAGTATTTT. The chain carries TRBV5-1 and TRBJ2-3; 9 bases line up with TRBD2. This CDR3 is 16 amino acids long. With V trimmed by 4 bases and J by 2 bases, 8 bases remained unmatched. CDR1 and CDR2 (germline): SGHRS, YFSETQ. The whole variable domain, remainder taken from reference TRBV5-1 and TRBJ2-3, is KAGVTQTPRYLIKTRGQQVTLSCSPISGHRSVSWYQQTPGQGLQFLFEYFSETQRNKGNFPGRFSGRQFSNSRSEMNVSTLELGDSALYLCASSPTSGQPTDTQYFGPGTRLTVL.

The chain recombines TRBV28 with TRBJ2-2; 8 bases align to TRBD1. The CDR3 sequence is 17 residues long. V was clipped by 6 bases and J by 0 bases; unmatched bases: 9. Germline-derived CDR1 and CDR2 are MDHEN and SYDVKM. Here the CDR3 reads CASSPPRQGSNTGELFF. The CDR3 DNA follows: TGTGCCAGCAGCCCCCCCCGACAGGGGTCGAACACCGGGGAGCTGTTTTTT.

This clonotype has just a few counts. This chain links TRBV29-1 with TRBJ2-2; 9 bases map to TRBD2. This CDR3 has 14 residues. The ends lost 5 bases at V and 8 bases at J; junction bases unmatched: 9. CDR1 is SQVTM, CDR2 ANQGSEA, per germline. CDR3 sequence: CSVSPGLAPGELFF. The CDR3 bases are TGCAGCGTTTCGCCGGGACTAGCCCCGGGGGAGCTGTTTTTT.

The table lists this clonotype with many counts. The chain combines TRBV5-1 with TRBJ2-5; 11 positions agree with TRBD1. The CDR3 runs 16 residues. CDR1 and CDR2 from the germline V gene are SGHRS and YFSETQ. J lost 0 bases, V lost 3 bases, and 4 bases had no gene match. This chain's CDR3 is CASSCRDRGNQETQYF. The DNA for the CDR3 is TGCGCCAGCAGCTGTAGGGACAGGGGGAACCAAGAGACCCAGTACTTC.

This clonotype showed up just a few times. Its ends do not fully match the called genes, so a read error is possible. The J gene is TRBJ2-7, the V gene TRBV7-9, with 7 positions matching TRBD1. CDR1 SEHNR and CDR2 FQNEAQ come from the germline V gene (reference sequence). The CDR3 spans 16 residues. This CDR3 reads CASSRAQGPLSFEQYF. The CDR3 DNA reads TGTGCCAGCAGCCGCGCACAGGGGCCACTGTCCTTCGAGCAGTACTTC.

This clonotype has a handful of counts. The chain combines TRBV28 with TRBJ1-6, with no clear D. The V and J ends lost 5 bases and 6 bases respectively, with 8 bases between them. Per germline, CDR1 MDHEN and CDR2 SYDVKM. The CDR3 has 13 residues. The CDR3 loop reads CASSPRGNSPLHF. The DNA of the CDR3 is TGTGCCAGCAGTCCCCGGGGTAATTCACCCCTCCACTTT.

This chain joins TRBV19 and TRBJ2-1, with TRBD1 matching over 7 bases. The CDR3 length is 13 residues. Per the germline V gene, CDR1 is LNHDA and CDR2 is SQIVND (reference sequence). The V gene end was trimmed by 6 bases and the J gene end by 6 bases; junction bases not matched to a gene: 5. The CDR3, as DNA: TGTGCCAGTAGCAGGGACAGTCCCAATGAGCAGTTCTTC. Amino acid sequence: CASSRDSPNEQFF.